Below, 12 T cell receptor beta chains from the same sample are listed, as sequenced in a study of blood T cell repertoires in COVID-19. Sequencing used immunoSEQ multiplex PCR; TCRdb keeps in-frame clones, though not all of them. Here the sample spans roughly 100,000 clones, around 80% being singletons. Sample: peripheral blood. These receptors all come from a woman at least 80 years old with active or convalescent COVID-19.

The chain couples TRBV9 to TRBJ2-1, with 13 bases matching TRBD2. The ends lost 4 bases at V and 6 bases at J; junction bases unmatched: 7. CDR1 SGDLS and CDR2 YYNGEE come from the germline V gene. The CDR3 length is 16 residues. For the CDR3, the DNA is TGTGCCAGCAGCTTTACTAGCGGGGGGGCTGGCAATGAGCAGTTCTTC. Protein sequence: CASSFTSGGAGNEQFF.

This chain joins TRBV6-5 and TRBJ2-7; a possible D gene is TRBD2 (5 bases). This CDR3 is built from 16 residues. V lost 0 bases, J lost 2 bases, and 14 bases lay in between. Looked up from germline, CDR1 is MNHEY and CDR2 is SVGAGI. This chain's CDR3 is CASSYSYYRGTYEQYF. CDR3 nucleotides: TGTGCCAGCAGTTACTCGTATTACCGAGGGACCTACGAGCAGTACTTC.

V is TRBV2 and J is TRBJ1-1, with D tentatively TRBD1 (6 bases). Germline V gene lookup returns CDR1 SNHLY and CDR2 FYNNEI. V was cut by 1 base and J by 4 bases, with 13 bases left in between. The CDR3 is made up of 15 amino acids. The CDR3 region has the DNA TGTGCCAGCAGTGAAGAATTCCAGGGGAGCACTGAAGCTTTCTTT. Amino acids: CASSEEFQGSTEAFF.

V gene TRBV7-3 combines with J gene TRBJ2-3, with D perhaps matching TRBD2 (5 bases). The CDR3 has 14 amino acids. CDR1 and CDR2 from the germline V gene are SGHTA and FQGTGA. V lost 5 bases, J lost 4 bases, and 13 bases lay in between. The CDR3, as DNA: TGTGCCAGCAGCACGGACTTAGGGTCAGATACGCAGTATTTT. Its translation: CASSTDLGSDTQYF.

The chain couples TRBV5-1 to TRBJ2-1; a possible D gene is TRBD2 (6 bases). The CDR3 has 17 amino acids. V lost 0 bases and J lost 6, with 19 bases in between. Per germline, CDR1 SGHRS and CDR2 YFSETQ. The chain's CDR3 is CASSLELRGVPRNEQFF. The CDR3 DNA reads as TGCGCCAGCAGCTTGGAACTTCGCGGGGTCCCCCGCAATGAGCAGTTCTTC.

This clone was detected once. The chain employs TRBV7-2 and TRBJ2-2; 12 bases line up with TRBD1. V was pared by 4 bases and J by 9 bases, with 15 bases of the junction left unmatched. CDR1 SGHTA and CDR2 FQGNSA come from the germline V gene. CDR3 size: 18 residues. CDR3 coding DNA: TGTGCCAGCAGCTCAGGGACAGGGGGCGTCCTCTTAGCCCGGGAGCTGTTTTTT. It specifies CASSSGTGGVLLARELFF. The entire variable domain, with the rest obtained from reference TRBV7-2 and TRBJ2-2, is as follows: GAGVSQSPSNKVTEKGKDVELRCDPISGHTALYWYRQSLGQGLEFLIYFQGNSAPDKSGLPSDRFSAERTGGSVSTLTIQRTQQEDSAVYLCASSSGTGGVLLARELFFGEGSRLTVL.

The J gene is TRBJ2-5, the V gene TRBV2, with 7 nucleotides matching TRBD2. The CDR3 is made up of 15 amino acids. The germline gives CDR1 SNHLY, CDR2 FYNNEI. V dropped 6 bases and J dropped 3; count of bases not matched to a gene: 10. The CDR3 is CASSSRGGSKETQYF. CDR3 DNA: TGTGCCAGCAGCTCCCGCGGGGGATCCAAAGAGACCCAGTACTTC.

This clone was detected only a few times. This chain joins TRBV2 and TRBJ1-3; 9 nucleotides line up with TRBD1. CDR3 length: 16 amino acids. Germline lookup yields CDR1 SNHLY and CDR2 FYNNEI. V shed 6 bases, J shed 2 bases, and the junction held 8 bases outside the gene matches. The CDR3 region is CASRPGWTGAGNTIYF. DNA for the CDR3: TGTGCCAGCAGGCCCGGGTGGACAGGGGCTGGAAACACCATATATTTT.

In nucleotides, the CDR3 is TGTGCCTGGAGTCCGACAGGGGGTCGCGAGACCCAGTACTTC. It yields the protein CAWSPTGGRETQYF. The V and J genes are TRBV30 and TRBJ2-5, with 9 bases fitting TRBD1. CDR1 and CDR2 from the germline V gene are GTSNPN and SVGIG (reference sequence). Losses at the gene ends were 2 bases for V and 5 bases for J; bases not matched to a gene: 6. The CDR3 runs 14 residues.

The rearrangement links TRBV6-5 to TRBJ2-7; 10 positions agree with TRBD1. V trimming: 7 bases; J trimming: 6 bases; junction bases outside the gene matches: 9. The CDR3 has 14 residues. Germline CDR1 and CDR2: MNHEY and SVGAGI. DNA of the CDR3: TGTGCCAGCACCAAGACAGGGGGCTCAGTCGAGCAGTACTTC. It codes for CASTKTGGSVEQYF.

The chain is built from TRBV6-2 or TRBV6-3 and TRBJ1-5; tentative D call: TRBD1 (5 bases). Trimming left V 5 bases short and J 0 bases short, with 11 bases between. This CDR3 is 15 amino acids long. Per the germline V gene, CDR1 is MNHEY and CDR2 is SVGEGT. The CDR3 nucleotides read TGTGCCAGCAGTCAGCGACAGAATAGCAATCAGCCCCAGCATTTT. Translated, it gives CASSQRQNSNQPQHF.

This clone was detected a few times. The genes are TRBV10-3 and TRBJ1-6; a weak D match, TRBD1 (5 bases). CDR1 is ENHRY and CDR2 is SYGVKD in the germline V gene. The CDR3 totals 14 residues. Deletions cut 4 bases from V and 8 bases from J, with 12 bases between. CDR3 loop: CAISGRGIDSPLHF. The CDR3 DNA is TGTGCCATCAGTGGAAGGGGTATTGATTCACCCCTCCACTTT.